The rows below give T cell receptor beta chains drawn from one sample of a study of T cells in Graves' hyperthyroidism and ophthalmopathy. In TCRdb, the multiplex PCR reads were re-called with MiXCR into one record per CDR3 protein. The data hold hundreds of thousands of distinct CDR3 sequences, with roughly 15% observed a single time. The source material was blood. The origin of the receptors is a woman aged 50 to 65 with Graves' ophthalmopathy. Each CDR3 is given with its conserved first and last residue. Fields, in order: V gene, D gene, clone size, J gene, CDR3 protein, CDR3 DNA. D genes are given only for firm matches. Size tells how often a clone was seen (once, few, many) or the class of an expanded clone, and some rows leave it out.

V gene: TRBV28
D gene: NA
clone size: NA
J gene: TRBJ2-1
CDR3 protein: CASSSPGSSYDEQFF
CDR3 DNA: TGTGCCAGCAGCTCTCCCGGTAGTTCCTACGATGAGCAGTTCTTC

V gene: TRBV2
D gene: NA
clone size: many
J gene: TRBJ2-4
CDR3 protein: CASRGGLAKNIQYF
CDR3 DNA: TGTGCCAGCAGGGGGGGACTAGCCAAAAACATTCAGTACTTC

V gene: TRBV2
D gene: NA
clone size: many
J gene: TRBJ2-5
CDR3 protein: CASRGGQSIETQYF
CDR3 DNA: TGTGCCAGCAGGGGGGGACAGTCGATAGAGACCCAGTACTTC

V gene: TRBV20-1
D gene: TRBD2
clone size: many
J gene: TRBJ2-2
CDR3 protein: CSAGTSGRGTGELFF
CDR3 DNA: TGCAGTGCAGGGACTAGCGGGAGAGGCACCGGGGAGCTGTTTTTT

V gene: TRBV29-1
D gene: TRBD2
clone size: many
J gene: TRBJ2-7
CDR3 protein: CSVGGLAGEAYEQYF
CDR3 DNA: TGCAGCGTTGGGGGACTAGCGGGAGAGGCCTACGAGCAGTACTTC

V gene: TRBV7-2
D gene: TRBD2
clone size: many
J gene: TRBJ2-1
CDR3 protein: CASSSPSLGLAYYNEQFF
CDR3 DNA: TGTGCCAGCAGCTCGCCCTCCTTGGGACTAGCGTATTACAATGAGCAGTTCTTC

V gene: TRBV29-1
D gene: TRBD1
clone size: NA
J gene: TRBJ2-5
CDR3 protein: CSVITGGGQETQYF
CDR3 DNA: TGCAGCGTGATAACAGGGGGTGGGCAAGAGACCCAGTACTTC

V gene: TRBV7-8
D gene: TRBD1
clone size: many
J gene: TRBJ1-2
CDR3 protein: CASSRRSTGDGYTF
CDR3 DNA: TGTGCCAGCAGCCGTCGGTCGACAGGGGATGGCTACACCTTC

V gene: TRBV5-4
D gene: TRBD1
clone size: NA
J gene: TRBJ2-3
CDR3 protein: CASSPGQGAYSTDTQYF
CDR3 DNA: TGTGCCAGCAGCCCCGGACAGGGGGCTTATAGCACAGATACGCAGTATTTT

V gene: TRBV14
D gene: NA
clone size: NA
J gene: TRBJ2-7
CDR3 protein: CASGARSYEQYF
CDR3 DNA: TGTGCCAGCGGGGCACGGAGCTACGAGCAGTACTTC

V gene: TRBV20-1
D gene: TRBD1
clone size: many
J gene: TRBJ2-7
CDR3 protein: CSARGGQGVSRVHEQYF
CDR3 DNA: TGCAGTGCTAGAGGTGGACAGGGTGTGTCGAGGGTCCACGAGCAGTACTTC

V gene: TRBV27
D gene: NA
clone size: few
J gene: TRBJ2-1
CDR3 protein: CASSLLRDDDNEQFF
CDR3 DNA: TGTGCCAGCAGTTTATTGCGGGACGACGACAATGAGCAGTTCTTC

V gene: TRBV11-2
D gene: TRBD2
clone size: NA
J gene: TRBJ2-2
CDR3 protein: CASSPTGTSRTGELFF
CDR3 DNA: TGTGCCAGCAGCCCAACAGGGACTAGTCGGACCGGGGAGCTGTTTTTT

V gene: TRBV10-3
D gene: TRBD1
clone size: NA
J gene: TRBJ1-4
CDR3 protein: CAISEYGQGVANEKLFF
CDR3 DNA: TGTGCCATCAGTGAGTACGGACAGGGTGTCGCTAATGAAAAACTGTTTTTT

V gene: TRBV7-8
D gene: TRBD1
clone size: many
J gene: TRBJ2-5
CDR3 protein: CASSFLPGQQYQETQYF
CDR3 DNA: TGTGCCAGCAGCTTCCTCCCGGGACAGCAGTACCAAGAGACCCAGTACTTC

V gene: TRBV11-3
D gene: TRBD1
clone size: many
J gene: TRBJ2-1
CDR3 protein: CASSLIFIWKGAQHNEQFF
CDR3 DNA: TGTGCCAGCAGCTTAATATTTATCTGGAAGGGGGCGCAGCACAATGAGCAGTTCTTC

V gene: TRBV28
D gene: TRBD1
clone size: many
J gene: TRBJ1-5
CDR3 protein: CASSLPRDRVVVSNQPQHF
CDR3 DNA: TGTGCCAGCAGTCTTCCCCGGGACAGGGTTGTAGTTAGCAATCAGCCCCAGCATTTT

V gene: TRBV7-3
D gene: NA
clone size: many
J gene: TRBJ2-7
CDR3 protein: CASSPGRTSYEQYF
CDR3 DNA: TGTGCCAGCAGCCCCGGACGTACTTCCTACGAGCAGTACTTC

V gene: TRBV28
D gene: TRBD1
clone size: few
J gene: TRBJ1-1
CDR3 protein: CASTTGLNTEAFF
CDR3 DNA: TGTGCCAGTACGACAGGGTTGAACACTGAAGCTTTCTTT

V gene: TRBV4-1
D gene: TRBD2
clone size: NA
J gene: TRBJ2-5
CDR3 protein: CASSDSGWGETQYF
CDR3 DNA: TGCGCCAGCAGCGATAGCGGGTGGGGGGAGACCCAGTACTTC

V gene: TRBV29-1
D gene: NA
clone size: many
J gene: TRBJ2-3
CDR3 protein: CSVGGENTDTQYF
CDR3 DNA: TGCAGCGTTGGGGGAGAAAACACAGATACGCAGTATTTT

V gene: TRBV7-9
D gene: NA
clone size: many
J gene: TRBJ2-3
CDR3 protein: CASSLRGASEKDTQYF
CDR3 DNA: TGTGCCAGCAGCTTACGAGGGGCTAGCGAAAAAGATACGCAGTATTTT

V gene: TRBV11-2
D gene: NA
clone size: NA
J gene: TRBJ2-7
CDR3 protein: CASSLSVEFLYGQYF
CDR3 DNA: TGTGCCAGCAGCTTATCGGTAGAATTTTTATACGGGCAGTACTTC

V gene: TRBV3-1
D gene: NA
clone size: many
J gene: TRBJ2-3
CDR3 protein: CASSQEASATDTQYF
CDR3 DNA: TGTGCCAGCAGCCAAGAAGCGAGCGCGACAGATACGCAGTATTTT

V gene: TRBV6-5
D gene: NA
clone size: many
J gene: TRBJ1-1
CDR3 protein: CASSYSRSNTEAFF
CDR3 DNA: TGTGCCAGCAGTTACTCTCGTAGTAACACTGAAGCTTTCTTT

V gene: TRBV28
D gene: NA
clone size: many
J gene: TRBJ1-1
CDR3 protein: CASTRVTNTEAFF
CDR3 DNA: TGTGCCAGCACTAGGGTCACGAACACTGAAGCTTTCTTT

V gene: TRBV5-1
D gene: TRBD2
clone size: few
J gene: TRBJ2-7
CDR3 protein: CASRTTSGSDEQYF
CDR3 DNA: TGCGCCAGCAGAACGACTAGCGGGAGCGACGAGCAGTACTTC

V gene: TRBV20-1
D gene: NA
clone size: many
J gene: TRBJ2-3
CDR3 protein: CSLSIDGSRSDTQYF
CDR3 DNA: TGCAGCTTATCCATTGACGGGAGTCGGAGTGATACGCAGTATTTT

V gene: TRBV6-6
D gene: NA
clone size: many
J gene: TRBJ1-1
CDR3 protein: CASSYTNRDDTEAFF
CDR3 DNA: TGTGCCAGCAGTTACACCAACCGGGACGACACTGAAGCTTTCTTT

V gene: TRBV7-3
D gene: NA
clone size: many
J gene: TRBJ2-2
CDR3 protein: CASSASNTGELFF
CDR3 DNA: TGTGCCAGCAGCGCCAGTAACACCGGGGAGCTGTTTTTT

V gene: TRBV4-3
D gene: TRBD2
clone size: few
J gene: TRBJ2-5
CDR3 protein: CASSQAAPGTSGRGMPGETQYF
CDR3 DNA: TGCGCCAGCAGCCAAGCAGCACCAGGGACTAGCGGTAGGGGAATGCCGGGGGAGACCCAGTACTTC

V gene: TRBV20-1
D gene: NA
clone size: many
J gene: TRBJ2-1
CDR3 protein: CSARPAHRAYNEQFF
CDR3 DNA: TGCAGTGCTAGGCCAGCCCACCGGGCCTACAATGAGCAGTTCTTC

V gene: TRBV7-3
D gene: TRBD2
clone size: NA
J gene: TRBJ2-5
CDR3 protein: CASSPGWTSGSRETQYF
CDR3 DNA: TGTGCCAGCAGCCCCGGTTGGACTAGCGGGAGTAGAGAGACCCAGTACTTC

V gene: TRBV28
D gene: TRBD2
clone size: many
J gene: TRBJ2-7
CDR3 protein: CASSAIAGTSEPYEQYF
CDR3 DNA: TGTGCCAGCAGTGCGATAGCCGGGACTAGCGAACCCTACGAGCAGTACTTC

V gene: TRBV20-1
D gene: NA
clone size: few
J gene: TRBJ1-1
CDR3 protein: CSANRLVAFF
CDR3 DNA: TGCAGTGCTAATAGGCTAGTGGCTTTCTTT

V gene: TRBV6-1
D gene: NA
clone size: NA
J gene: TRBJ1-2
CDR3 protein: CASKTGHPSGYTF
CDR3 DNA: TGTGCCAGCAAAACGGGACATCCATCGGGCTACACCTTC

V gene: TRBV7-2
D gene: TRBD1
clone size: many
J gene: TRBJ2-7
CDR3 protein: CASSALTGGGSYEQYF
CDR3 DNA: TGTGCCAGCAGCGCACTGACAGGGGGCGGCTCCTACGAGCAGTACTTC

V gene: TRBV4-3
D gene: TRBD1
clone size: few
J gene: TRBJ1-2
CDR3 protein: CASSQIPGQGYYTF
CDR3 DNA: TGCGCCAGCAGCCAGATACCGGGACAGGGATACTACACCTTC

V gene: TRBV5-6
D gene: NA
clone size: NA
J gene: TRBJ2-7
CDR3 protein: CASSLVENEQYF
CDR3 DNA: TGTGCCAGCAGCTTGGTGGAAAACGAGCAGTACTTC

V gene: TRBV6-1
D gene: NA
clone size: few
J gene: TRBJ2-5
CDR3 protein: CASIGPAETQYF
CDR3 DNA: TGTGCCAGCATCGGTCCAGCGGAGACCCAGTACTTC

V gene: TRBV29-1
D gene: NA
clone size: few
J gene: TRBJ1-1
CDR3 protein: CGLSFGTEAFF
CDR3 DNA: TGCGGACTTTCATTCGGCACTGAAGCTTTCTTT

V gene: TRBV7-2
D gene: NA
clone size: many
J gene: TRBJ2-7
CDR3 protein: CASSLRPGGDEQYF
CDR3 DNA: TGTGCCAGCAGCTTAAGGCCAGGAGGGGACGAGCAGTACTTC

V gene: TRBV28
D gene: TRBD2
clone size: many
J gene: TRBJ2-7
CDR3 protein: CASSPWTSGYEQYF
CDR3 DNA: TGTGCCAGCAGTCCATGGACTAGCGGCTACGAGCAGTACTTC

V gene: TRBV12-3/TRBV12-4
D gene: NA
clone size: many
J gene: TRBJ1-6
CDR3 protein: CASSLVVRNSPLHF
CDR3 DNA: TGTGCCAGCAGTTTAGTGGTTCGAAATTCACCCCTCCACTTT

V gene: TRBV28
D gene: NA
clone size: many
J gene: TRBJ1-3
CDR3 protein: CASASGTASGNTIYF
CDR3 DNA: TGTGCCAGCGCTTCCGGGACGGCCTCTGGAAACACCATATATTTT